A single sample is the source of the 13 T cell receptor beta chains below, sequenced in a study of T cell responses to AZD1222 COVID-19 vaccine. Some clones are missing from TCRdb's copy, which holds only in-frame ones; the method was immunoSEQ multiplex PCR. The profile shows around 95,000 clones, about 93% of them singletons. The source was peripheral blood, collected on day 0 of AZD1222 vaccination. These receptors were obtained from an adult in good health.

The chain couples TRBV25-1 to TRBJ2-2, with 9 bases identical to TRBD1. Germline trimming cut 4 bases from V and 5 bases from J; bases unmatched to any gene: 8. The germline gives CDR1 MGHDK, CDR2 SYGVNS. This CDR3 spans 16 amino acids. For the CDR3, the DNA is TGTGCCAGCAGTGCATATAGACAGGGGGGGACCGGGGAGCTGTTTTTT. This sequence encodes CASSAYRQGGTGELFF. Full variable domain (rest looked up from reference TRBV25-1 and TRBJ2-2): EADIYQTPRYLVIGTGKKITLECSQTMGHDKMYWYQQDPGMELHLIHYSYGVNSTEKGDLSSESTVSRIRTEHFPLTLESARPSHTSQYLCASSAYRQGGTGELFFGEGSRLTVL.

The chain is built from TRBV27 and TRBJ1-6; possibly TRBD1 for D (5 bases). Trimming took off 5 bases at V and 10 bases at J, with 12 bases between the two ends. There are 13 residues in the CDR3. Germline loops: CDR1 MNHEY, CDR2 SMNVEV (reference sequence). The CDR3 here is CASSNRGVSPLHF. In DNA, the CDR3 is TGTGCCAGCAGTAACAGAGGGGTATCACCCCTCCACTTT.

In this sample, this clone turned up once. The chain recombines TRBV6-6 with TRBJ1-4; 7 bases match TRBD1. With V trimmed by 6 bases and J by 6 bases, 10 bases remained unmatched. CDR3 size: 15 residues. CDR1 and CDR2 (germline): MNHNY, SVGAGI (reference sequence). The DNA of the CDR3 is TGTGCCAGCAGGGACAAAGGGGGCTTGTATGAAAAACTGTTTTTT. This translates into CASRDKGGLYEKLFF.

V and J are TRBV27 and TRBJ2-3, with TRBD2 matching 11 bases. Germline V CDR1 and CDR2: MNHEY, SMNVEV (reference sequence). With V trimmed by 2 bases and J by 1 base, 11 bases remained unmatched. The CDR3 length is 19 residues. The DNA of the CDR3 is TGTGCCAGCAGTTTAAACGTAGCGGGAGGGCCGGGAGGCACAGATACGCAGTATTTT. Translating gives CASSLNVAGGPGGTDTQYF.

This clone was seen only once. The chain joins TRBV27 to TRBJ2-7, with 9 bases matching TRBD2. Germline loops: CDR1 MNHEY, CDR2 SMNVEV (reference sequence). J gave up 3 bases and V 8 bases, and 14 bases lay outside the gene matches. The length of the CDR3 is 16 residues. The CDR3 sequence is CASGDPGASGIYEQYF. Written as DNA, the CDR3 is TGTGCCAGCGGGGATCCAGGGGCTAGCGGGATCTACGAGCAGTACTTC.

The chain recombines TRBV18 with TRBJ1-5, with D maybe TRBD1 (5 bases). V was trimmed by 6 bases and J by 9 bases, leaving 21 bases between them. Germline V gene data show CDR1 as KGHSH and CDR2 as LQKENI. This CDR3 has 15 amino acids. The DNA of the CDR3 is TGTGCCAGCTCCCGGATAGTGGGGGAAGGTCTGCCCCAGCATTTT. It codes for CASSRIVGEGLPQHF.

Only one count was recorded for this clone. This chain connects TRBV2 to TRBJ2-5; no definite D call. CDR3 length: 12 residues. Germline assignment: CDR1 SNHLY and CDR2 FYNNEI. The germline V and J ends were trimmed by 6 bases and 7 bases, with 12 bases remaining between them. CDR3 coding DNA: TGTGCCAGCAGGGGAACCCTGGGGACCCAGTACTTC. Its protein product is CASRGTLGTQYF.

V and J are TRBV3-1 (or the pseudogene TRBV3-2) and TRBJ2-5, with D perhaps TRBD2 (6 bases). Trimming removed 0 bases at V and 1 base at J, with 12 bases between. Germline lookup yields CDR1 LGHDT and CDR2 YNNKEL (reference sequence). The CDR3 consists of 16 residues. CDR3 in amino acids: CASSQEMGGVQETQYF. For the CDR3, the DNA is TGTGCCAGCAGCCAAGAAATGGGAGGTGTCCAAGAGACCCAGTACTTC.

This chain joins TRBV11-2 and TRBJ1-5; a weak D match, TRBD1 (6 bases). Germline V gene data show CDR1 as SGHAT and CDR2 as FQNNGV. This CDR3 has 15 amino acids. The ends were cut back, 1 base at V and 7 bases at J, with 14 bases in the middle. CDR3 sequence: CASSLGRGGNQPQHF. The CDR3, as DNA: TGTGCCAGCAGCTTAGGCAGGGGAGGGAACCAGCCCCAGCATTTT.

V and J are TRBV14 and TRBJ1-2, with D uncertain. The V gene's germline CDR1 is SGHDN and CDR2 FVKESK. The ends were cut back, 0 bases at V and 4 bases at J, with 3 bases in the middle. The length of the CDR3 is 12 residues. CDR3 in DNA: TGTGCCAGCAGCCAAGAGCTCTATGGCTACACCTTC. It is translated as CASSQELYGYTF.

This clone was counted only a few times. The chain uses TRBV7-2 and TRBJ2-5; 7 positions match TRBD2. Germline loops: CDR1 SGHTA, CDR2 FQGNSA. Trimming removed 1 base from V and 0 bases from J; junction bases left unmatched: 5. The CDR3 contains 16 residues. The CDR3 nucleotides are TGTGCCAGCAGCTTAGTTCTAGCGGAGTACCAAGAGACCCAGTACTTC. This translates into CASSLVLAEYQETQYF.

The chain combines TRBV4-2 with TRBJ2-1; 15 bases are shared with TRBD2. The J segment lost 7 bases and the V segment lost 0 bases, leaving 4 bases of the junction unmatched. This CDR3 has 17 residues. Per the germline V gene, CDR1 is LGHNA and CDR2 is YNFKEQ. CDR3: CASSQEGLAGGGNEQFF. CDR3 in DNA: TGTGCCAGCAGCCAAGAGGGACTAGCGGGAGGTGGTAATGAGCAGTTCTTC.

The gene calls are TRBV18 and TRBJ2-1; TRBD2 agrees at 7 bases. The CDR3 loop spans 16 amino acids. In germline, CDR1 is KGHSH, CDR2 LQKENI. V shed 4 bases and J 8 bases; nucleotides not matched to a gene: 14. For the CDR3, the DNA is TGTGCCAGCTCACTTTCGGCGGGACTAATTCGCGATGAGCAGTTCTTC. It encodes CASSLSAGLIRDEQFF.